This TCR beta chain was sequenced for a study of shared clonotypes between healthy human individuals. As for the study in general: CD8 memory received one plate per donor, CD8 naive two, CD4 memory three and CD4 naive three.

For each subset, genomic DNA was distributed in equal portions over several immunoSEQ plates. Data came from immunoSEQ multiplex PCR; TCRdb stores just in-frame clones and leaves some out. Of millions of clones detected, 90% to 95% appear once; the ten largest clones hold 0.1% to 0.15%. Deletions cut 1 base from V and 2 bases from J, with 11 bases between. From germline, CDR1 is GTSNPN and CDR2 SVGIG (reference sequence). The CDR3 is made up of 15 amino acids. Broader study findings: For naive CD4 cells, roughly 5% of clonotypes were shared across a handful of donors.

Note on this clone: No antigen is known for it.

This chain joins TRBV30 and TRBJ1-4; possibly TRBD1 for D (6 bases). Sequencing was performed on naive CD4+ T cells sorted from blood. Subset in this sample: CD45RA+ positively selected. The sequence derives from a man aged 18-30 years in good health. CDR3 sequence (DNA): TGTGCCTGGAGTGCCACAGGGTGGACTAATGAAAAACTGTTTTTT. It yields the protein CAWSATGWTNEKLFF.